Described below is a single T cell receptor beta chain sequence and its context. Its antigen is as yet unknown. The data were taken from a study of T-cell memory formation after mild COVID-19. Whole-study results and caveats: Whether day 37 second-wave clones are SARS-CoV-2-specific was not confirmed.

Each CDR3 protein gets one entry after TCRdb re-called the 5' RACE reads with MiXCR. The sample carries around 440,000 distinct CDR3 sequences, 15% to 20% recorded once. This CDR3 region has 15 residues. From germline, CDR1 is MNHNS and CDR2 SASEGT. The germline V and J ends were trimmed by 0 bases and 5 bases, with 12 bases remaining between them. The clonotype comes from an adult woman who had mild COVID-19 (a few samples of this study predate the infection). Cell type and time point are not known. What was sequenced was PBMCs or a T cell subset sorted from them (not recorded which). This chain uses TRBV6-1 with TRBJ2-3, with D unclear. The CDR3: CASSEASPWGDTQYF. CDR3 in DNA: TGTGCCAGCAGTGAAGCCAGCCCATGGGGAGATACGCAGTATTTT.